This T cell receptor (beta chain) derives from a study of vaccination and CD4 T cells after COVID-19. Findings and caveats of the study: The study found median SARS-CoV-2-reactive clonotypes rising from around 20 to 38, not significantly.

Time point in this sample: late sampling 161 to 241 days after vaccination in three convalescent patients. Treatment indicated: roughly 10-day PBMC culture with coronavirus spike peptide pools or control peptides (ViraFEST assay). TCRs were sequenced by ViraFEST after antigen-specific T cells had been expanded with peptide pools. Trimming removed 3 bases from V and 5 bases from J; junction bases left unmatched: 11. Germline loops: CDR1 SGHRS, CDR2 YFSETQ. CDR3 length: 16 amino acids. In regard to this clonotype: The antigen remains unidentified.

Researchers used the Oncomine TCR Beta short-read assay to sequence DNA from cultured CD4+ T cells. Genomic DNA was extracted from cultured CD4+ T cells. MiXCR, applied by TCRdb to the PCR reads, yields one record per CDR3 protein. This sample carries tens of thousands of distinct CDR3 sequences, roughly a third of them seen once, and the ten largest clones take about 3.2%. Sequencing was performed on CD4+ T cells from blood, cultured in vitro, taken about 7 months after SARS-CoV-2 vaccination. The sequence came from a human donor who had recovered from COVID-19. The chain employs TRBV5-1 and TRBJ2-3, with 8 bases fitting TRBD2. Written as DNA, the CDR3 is TGCGCCAGCAGCTCTCCGAGCGGGAGCTGGGGAGATACGCAGTATTTT. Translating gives CASSSPSGSWGDTQYF.